These 19 T cell receptor beta chains originate from one sample sequenced in a study of cytomegalovirus exposure and HLA in healthy donors. Clones were sequenced by immunoSEQ multiplex PCR, and TCRdb holds only the in-frame ones, with some missing. The table includes about 60,000 clones, just under 95% detected once. Sequencing was performed on PBMCs. The receptors come from a woman aged 18-35 years in good health and CMV-seropositive.

J is TRBJ2-7 and V is TRBV28; D remains unclear. V lost 2 bases and J lost 2, with 7 bases in between. Looked up from germline, CDR1 is MDHEN and CDR2 is SYDVKM. CDR3 length equals 13 residues. CDR3 loop: CASSLRQAYEQYF. For the CDR3, the DNA is TGTGCCAGCAGTTTACGGCAGGCCTACGAGCAGTACTTC.

This chain links TRBV30 with TRBJ1-1; D remains ambiguous. The CDR3 sequence is 13 residues long. Germline V lookup: CDR1 GTSNPN, CDR2 SVGIG (reference sequence). Trimming stripped 1 base from V and 2 bases from J, with 8 bases between. The DNA for the CDR3 is TGTGCCTGGAGTGCCCCCCCAAACACTGAAGCTTTCTTT. It yields the protein CAWSAPPNTEAFF.

A single count supports this clone. The chain combines TRBV14 with TRBJ2-6; D is undetermined. Germline values: CDR1 SGHDN, CDR2 FVKESK. CDR3 length: 13 residues. V was clipped by 2 bases and J by 4 bases, with 3 bases between them. The CDR3 region is CASSQPGANVLTF. The CDR3 nucleotides read TGTGCCAGCAGCCAACCGGGGGCCAACGTCCTGACTTTC.

The chain carries TRBV4-3 and TRBJ2-7; 9 bases are a match to TRBD2. The length of the CDR3 is 15 residues. CDR1 LGHNA and CDR2 YSLEER come from the germline V gene. With V trimmed by 1 base and J by 4 bases, 5 bases remained unmatched. The CDR3 DNA sequence: TGCGCCAGCAGCCAAGGGCTAGCGGGGTCTTACGAGCAGTACTTC. Amino acids: CASSQGLAGSYEQYF.

The chain has TRBV13 and TRBJ1-1, with D maybe TRBD1 (5 bases). Germline CDR1 PRHDT, CDR2 FYEKMQ (reference sequence). With 5 bases removed from V and 6 bases from J, the gap between germline ends came to 28 bases. The CDR3 has 18 amino acids. The CDR3 sequence: CASSLSIPRARYRAEAFF. The CDR3 DNA reads as TGTGCCAGCAGCCTTAGTATCCCCAGGGCCCGTTATCGGGCTGAAGCTTTCTTT.

The chain joins TRBV5-6 to TRBJ2-4, with 7 bases aligning to TRBD1. Germline CDR1 is SGHDT and CDR2 is YYEEEE. V dropped 4 bases and J dropped 1; count of bases not matched to a gene: 2. The CDR3 is 14 residues long. DNA of the CDR3: TGTGCCAGCAGCGAGACAGGGGCCAAAAACATTCAGTACTTC. The encoded protein is CASSETGAKNIQYF.

This clone showed up just once. The chain carries TRBV27 and TRBJ2-5; 7 bases line up with TRBD1. This CDR3 comprises 15 residues. Germline values: CDR1 MNHEY, CDR2 SMNVEV (reference sequence). Germline trimming cut 3 bases from V and 3 bases from J; bases unmatched to any gene: 7. CDR3 bases: TGTGCCAGCAGTTTCAGACAGGGTAGTGAAGAGACCCAGTACTTC. Residues: CASSFRQGSEETQYF.

The gene calls are TRBV13 and TRBJ2-1; 11 bases fit TRBD2. The CDR3 runs 16 residues. Per the germline V gene, CDR1 is PRHDT and CDR2 is FYEKMQ (reference sequence). With V trimmed by 5 bases and J by 6 bases, 9 bases remained unmatched. As DNA, the CDR3 is TGTGCCAGCAGCCCTCGACTAGCGGGAATTGGCAATGAGCAGTTCTTC. This gives the protein CASSPRLAGIGNEQFF.

The chain recombines TRBV6-6 with TRBJ2-3; TRBD2 matches 8 bases. Germline CDR1 and CDR2: MNHNY and SVGAGI (reference sequence). There are 15 residues in the CDR3. V was clipped by 5 bases and J by 9 bases; unmatched bases: 13. The CDR3 nucleotides are TGTGCCAGCAGTGACGGGGGGGTTATATATCCCACGCAGTATTTT. It encodes CASSDGGVIYPTQYF.

This clone has more than one count but fewer than ten. The gene calls are TRBV7-9 and TRBJ2-1; maybe TRBD1 (5 bases). The CDR3 totals 15 residues. Trimming cost V 1 base and J 1 base, with 8 bases left between them. The germline V gene has CDR1 SEHNR and CDR2 FQNEAQ (reference sequence). CDR3 sequence (DNA): TGTGCCAGCAGCTTAGTAGGGGTGTCCTACAATGAGCAGTTCTTC. Translation gives CASSLVGVSYNEQFF. Drawing the rest from reference TRBV7-9 and TRBJ2-1, the complete variable domain is DTGVSQNPRHKITKRGQNVTFRCDPISEHNRLYWYRQTLGQGPEFLTYFQNEAQLEKSRLLSDRFSAERPKGSFSTLEIQRTEQGDSAMYLCASSLVGVSYNEQFFGPGTRLTVL.

CDR3 coding DNA: TGTGCCAGCAGTGCACAGGGTTGGGGGAGCAATCAGCCCCAGCATTTT. Its translation is CASSAQGWGSNQPQHF. The rearrangement uses TRBV6-1 and TRBJ1-5, with D possibly matching TRBD1 (6 bases). The CDR3 is made up of 16 amino acids. Trimming pared 4 bases from V and 1 base from J, leaving 14 bases between. Germline CDR1 MNHNS, CDR2 SASEGT.

This clone was picked up one time. The gene calls are TRBV6-1 and TRBJ2-5; 7 positions match TRBD2. The V gene's germline CDR1 is MNHNS and CDR2 SASEGT. CDR3 size: 13 residues. Unmatched junction bases numbered 3, after V lost 5 bases and J lost 3 bases. CDR3: CASSTSAKETQYF. CDR3 bases: TGTGCCAGCAGTACTAGCGCGAAAGAGACCCAGTACTTC.

V gene TRBV28 combines with J gene TRBJ1-2; D perhaps matches TRBD1 (6 bases). The V end lost 7 bases, the J end lost 6 bases, and 12 bases lay between the germline ends. The CDR3 has 12 residues. Per germline, CDR1 MDHEN and CDR2 SYDVKM. The CDR3 here is CASTAQGDGYTF. Here the CDR3 DNA reads TGTGCCAGCACTGCACAGGGTGATGGCTACACCTTC.

The chain combines TRBV10-3 with TRBJ2-1; D gene ambiguous. Germline V gives CDR1 ENHRY, CDR2 SYGVKD. Trimming stripped 3 bases from V and 2 bases from J, with 8 bases between. The CDR3 contains 14 residues. In DNA, the CDR3 is TGTGCCATCAGTGACTCCTCAGCCTACAATGAGCAGTTCTTC. Protein product: CAISDSSAYNEQFF.

The rearrangement uses TRBV9 and TRBJ2-5; 9 nucleotides align to TRBD2. The CDR3 has 16 residues. The J segment lost 2 bases and the V segment lost 2 bases, leaving 7 bases of the junction unmatched. Germline lookup yields CDR1 SGDLS and CDR2 YYNGEE. Written as DNA, the CDR3 is TGTGCCAGCAGCGTTATGGCGGGAGGGCCTCAAGAGACCCAGTACTTC. Its protein product is CASSVMAGGPQETQYF.

This clone has just one count. The chain combines TRBV29-1 with TRBJ1-1; TRBD1 matches at 8 bases. The CDR3 is 16 residues long. Germline CDR1 is SQVTM and CDR2 is ANQGSEA. V shed 2 bases, J shed 3 bases, and the junction held 11 bases outside the gene matches. The CDR3 reads CSVETRDRWLDTEAFF. CDR3 coding DNA: TGCAGCGTTGAAACCCGGGACAGGTGGCTCGACACTGAAGCTTTCTTT.

This clone is a singleton in its sample. J is TRBJ2-2 and V is TRBV29-1; D is ambiguous. V dropped 7 bases and J dropped 5 bases, with 8 bases sitting between them. The CDR3 runs 11 residues. The germline V gene encodes CDR1 SQVTM and CDR2 ANQGSEA. The CDR3 loop reads CSAWRTGELFF. The DNA for the CDR3 is TGCAGCGCATGGAGAACCGGGGAGCTGTTTTTT.

The gene calls are TRBV5-1 and TRBJ1-2; D call uncertain. Trimming shortened V by 0 bases and J by 4 bases, and 13 bases separated the two germline ends. Germline-derived CDR1 and CDR2 are SGHRS and YFSETQ. This CDR3 is built from 15 residues. CDR3 in amino acids: CASSLVAGSRYGYTF. The DNA for the CDR3 is TGCGCCAGCAGCTTGGTGGCGGGAAGCCGCTATGGCTACACCTTC.

This chain links TRBV2 with TRBJ2-5; D gene unclear. Between the trimmed V and J ends, which lost 11 bases and 3 bases, there was a span of 16 bases. Germline V gene data show CDR1 as SNHLY and CDR2 as FYNNEI. The CDR3 is 13 residues long. CDR3 in DNA: TGTGCCGACGGCGGCCTAAATAAAGAGACCCAGTACTTC. It codes for CADGGLNKETQYF. Looking up the rest from reference TRBV2 and TRBJ2-5 gives the full variable domain: EPEVTQTPSHQVTQMGQEVILRCVPISNHLYFYWYRQILGQKVEFLVSFYNNEISEKSEIFDDQFSVERPDGSNFTLKIRSTKLEDSAMYFCADGGLNKETQYFGPGTRLLVL.